The clone carrying this TCR beta chain was observed many times. Its antigen is unknown. TCRdb re-called the reads with MiXCR, one entry per CDR3 protein. The top ten hold roughly 9.7% of the sample, which has about 260,000 distinct CDR3 sequences, roughly 15% seen once. The CDR3 totals 15 residues. CDR1 is SGHDN and CDR2 is FVKESK in the germline V gene. With 3 bases removed from V and 0 bases from J, the gap between germline ends came to 9 bases. This sample is part of a study of T cell repertoires in cytomegalovirus infection. Whole-study results and caveats: CMV-specific TCR beta clonotypes restricted by HLA-C dominated the ex vivo response.

Material for sequencing was PBMCs. The receptor's source is a human donor in good health (CMV status not recorded). Some clones in this sample may be carry-over from other donors' samples. This sequence joins TRBV14 and TRBJ1-3; a possible D gene is TRBD1 (5 bases). This CDR3 is CASSHRGSSGNTIYF. The CDR3 nucleotides read TGTGCCAGCAGCCATAGGGGCAGCTCTGGAAACACCATATATTTT.